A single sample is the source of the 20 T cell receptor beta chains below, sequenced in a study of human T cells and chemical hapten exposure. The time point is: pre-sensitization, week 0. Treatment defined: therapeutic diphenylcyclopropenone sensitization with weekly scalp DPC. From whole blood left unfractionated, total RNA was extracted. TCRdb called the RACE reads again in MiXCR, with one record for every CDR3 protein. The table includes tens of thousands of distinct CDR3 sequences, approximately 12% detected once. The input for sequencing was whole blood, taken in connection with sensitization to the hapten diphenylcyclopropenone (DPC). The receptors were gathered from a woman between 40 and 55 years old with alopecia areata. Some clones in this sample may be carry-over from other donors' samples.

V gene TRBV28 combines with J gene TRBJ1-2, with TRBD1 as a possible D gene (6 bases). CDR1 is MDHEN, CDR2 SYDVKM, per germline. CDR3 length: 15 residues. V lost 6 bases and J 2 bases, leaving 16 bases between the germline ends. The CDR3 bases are TGTGCCAGCAGACCTCACTCAGGGGACAACTATGGCTACACCTTC. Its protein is CASRPHSGDNYGYTF.

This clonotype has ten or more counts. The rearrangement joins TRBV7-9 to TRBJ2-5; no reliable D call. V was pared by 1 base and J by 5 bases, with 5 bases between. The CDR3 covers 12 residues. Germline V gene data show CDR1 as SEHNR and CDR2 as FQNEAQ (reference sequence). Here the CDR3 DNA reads TGTGCCAGCAGCTTAGTGGGCGAGACCCAGTACTTC. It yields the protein CASSLVGETQYF.

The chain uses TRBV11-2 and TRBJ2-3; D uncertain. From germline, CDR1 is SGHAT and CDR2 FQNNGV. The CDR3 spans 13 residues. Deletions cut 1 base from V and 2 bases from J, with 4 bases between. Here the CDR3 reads CASSLGYTDTQYF. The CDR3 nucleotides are TGTGCCAGCAGCTTAGGATACACAGATACGCAGTATTTT.

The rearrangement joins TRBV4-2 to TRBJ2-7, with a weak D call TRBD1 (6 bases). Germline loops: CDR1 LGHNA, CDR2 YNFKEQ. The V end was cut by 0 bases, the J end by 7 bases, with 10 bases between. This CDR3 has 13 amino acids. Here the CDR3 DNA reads TGTGCCAGCAGCCAAGATGACAGGAGAGAGCAGTACTTC. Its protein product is CASSQDDRREQYF.

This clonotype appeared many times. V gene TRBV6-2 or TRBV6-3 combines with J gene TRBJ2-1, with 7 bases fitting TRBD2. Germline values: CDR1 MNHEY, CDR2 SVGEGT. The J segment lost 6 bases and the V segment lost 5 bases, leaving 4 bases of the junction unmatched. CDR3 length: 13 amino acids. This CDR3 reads CASSDAGANEQFF. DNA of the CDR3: TGTGCCAGCAGTGATGCGGGAGCCAATGAGCAGTTCTTC.

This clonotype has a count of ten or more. The CDR3 protein is CSATDRGPQETQYF. The DNA of the CDR3 is TGCAGTGCTACGGACAGGGGGCCCCAAGAGACCCAGTACTTC. The rearrangement joins TRBV20-1 to TRBJ2-5, with 11 bases matching TRBD1. Germline V gene data show CDR1 as DFQATT and CDR2 as SNEGSKA (reference sequence). The CDR3 contains 14 residues. V gave up 4 bases and J gave up 1 base; unmatched junction bases: 2.

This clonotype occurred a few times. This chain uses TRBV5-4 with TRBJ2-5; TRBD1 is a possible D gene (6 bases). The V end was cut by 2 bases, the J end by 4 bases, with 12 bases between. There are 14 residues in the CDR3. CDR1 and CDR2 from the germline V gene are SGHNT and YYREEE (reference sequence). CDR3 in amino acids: CASSFYGGGETQYF. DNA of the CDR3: TGTGCCAGCAGCTTCTATGGGGGCGGAGAGACCCAGTACTTC.

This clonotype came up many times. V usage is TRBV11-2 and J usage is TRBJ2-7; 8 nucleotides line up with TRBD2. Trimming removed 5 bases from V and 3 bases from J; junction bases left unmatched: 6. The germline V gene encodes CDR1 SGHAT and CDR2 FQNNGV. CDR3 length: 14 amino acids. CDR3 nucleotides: TGTGCCAGCAGCGACGTAACTAGCGGCTACGAGCAGTACTTC. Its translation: CASSDVTSGYEQYF.

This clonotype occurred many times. The CDR3: CASTQAAGPFNEQFF. For the CDR3, the DNA is TGTGCCAGCACCCAGGCGGCGGGACCATTCAATGAGCAGTTCTTC. The gene calls are TRBV28 and TRBJ2-1; perhaps TRBD2 as D (6 bases). Germline-derived CDR1 and CDR2 are MDHEN and SYDVKM. This CDR3 has 15 amino acids. Trimming left V 7 bases short and J 6 bases short, with 19 bases between.

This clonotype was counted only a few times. CDR3 protein: CASSLEPSPGSNSPLHF. CDR3 DNA sequence: TGTGCCAGCAGCTTAGAGCCTAGCCCGGGGAGTAATTCACCCCTCCACTTT. The chain links TRBV11-2 to TRBJ1-6; no definite D call. The CDR3 spans 17 residues. Germline V gene data show CDR1 as SGHAT and CDR2 as FQNNGV. Trimming cost V 0 bases and J 6 bases, with 15 bases left between them. Drawing the rest from reference TRBV11-2 and TRBJ1-6, the complete variable domain is EAGVAQSPRYKIIEKRQSVAFWCNPISGHATLYWYQQILGQGPKLLIQFQNNGVVDDSQLPKDRFSAERLKGVDSTLKIQPAKLEDSAVYLCASSLEPSPGSNSPLHFGNGTRLTVT.

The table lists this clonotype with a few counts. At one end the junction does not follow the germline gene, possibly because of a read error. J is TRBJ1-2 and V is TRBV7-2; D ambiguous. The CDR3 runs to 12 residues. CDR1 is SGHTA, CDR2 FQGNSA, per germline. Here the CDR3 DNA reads TGTGCCAGCAGCCCCCGTCTGACTGGCTCCACCTTC. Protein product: CASSPRLTGSTF.

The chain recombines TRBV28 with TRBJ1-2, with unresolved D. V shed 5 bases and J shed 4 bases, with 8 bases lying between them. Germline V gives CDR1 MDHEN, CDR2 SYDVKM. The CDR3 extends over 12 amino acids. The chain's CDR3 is CASSPGIYGYTF. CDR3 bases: TGTGCCAGCAGTCCGGGAATCTATGGCTACACCTTC.

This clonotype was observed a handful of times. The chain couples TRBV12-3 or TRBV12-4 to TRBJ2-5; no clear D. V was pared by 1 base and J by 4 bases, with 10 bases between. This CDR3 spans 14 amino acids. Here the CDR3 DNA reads TGTGCCAGCAGTTTAGATCCTGAGGCAGAGACCCAGTACTTC. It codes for CASSLDPEAETQYF.

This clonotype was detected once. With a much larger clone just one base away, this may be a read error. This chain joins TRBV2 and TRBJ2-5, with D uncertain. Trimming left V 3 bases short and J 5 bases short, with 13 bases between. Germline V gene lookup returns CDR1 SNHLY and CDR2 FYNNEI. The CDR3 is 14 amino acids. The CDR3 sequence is CASSDRSLGETQYF. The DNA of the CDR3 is TGTGCCAGCAGTGATAGGAGCTTGGGCGAGACCCAGTACTTC.

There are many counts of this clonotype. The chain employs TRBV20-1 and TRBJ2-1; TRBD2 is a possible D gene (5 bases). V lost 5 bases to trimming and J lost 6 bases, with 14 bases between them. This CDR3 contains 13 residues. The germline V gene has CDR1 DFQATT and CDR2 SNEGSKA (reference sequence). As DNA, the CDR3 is TGCAGTGCTGTGGCGGGCGTCCGCAATGAGCAGTTCTTC. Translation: CSAVAGVRNEQFF.

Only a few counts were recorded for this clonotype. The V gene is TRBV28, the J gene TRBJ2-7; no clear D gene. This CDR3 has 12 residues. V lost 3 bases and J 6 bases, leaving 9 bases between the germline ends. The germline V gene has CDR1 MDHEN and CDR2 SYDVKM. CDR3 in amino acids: CASSLIIAEQYF. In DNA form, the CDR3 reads TGTGCCAGCAGTTTGATTATCGCCGAGCAGTACTTC.

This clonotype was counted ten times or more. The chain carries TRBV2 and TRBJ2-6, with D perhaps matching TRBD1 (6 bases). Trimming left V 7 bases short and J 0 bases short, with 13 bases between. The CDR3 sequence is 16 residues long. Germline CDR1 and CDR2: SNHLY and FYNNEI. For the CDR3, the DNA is TGTGCCAGCAAGACAGGACGTGACTCTGGGGCCAACGTCCTGACTTTC. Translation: CASKTGRDSGANVLTF.

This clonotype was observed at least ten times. The CDR3 spells CASSRIQGGNYEQYF. The CDR3 DNA reads TGTGCCAGCAGCCGGATTCAGGGGGGAAACTACGAGCAGTACTTC. The rearrangement joins TRBV11-3 to TRBJ2-7; a weak D match, TRBD1 (7 bases). This CDR3 is 15 amino acids long. CDR1 is SGHNT and CDR2 is YENEEA in the germline V gene. Trimming removed 5 bases at V and 3 bases at J, with 17 bases between.

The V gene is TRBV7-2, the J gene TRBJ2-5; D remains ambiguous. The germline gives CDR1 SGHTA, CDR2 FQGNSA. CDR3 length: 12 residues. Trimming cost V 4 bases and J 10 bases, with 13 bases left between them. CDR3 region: CASSSDMTGQYF. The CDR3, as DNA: TGTGCCAGCAGCTCCGACATGACGGGCCAGTACTTC.

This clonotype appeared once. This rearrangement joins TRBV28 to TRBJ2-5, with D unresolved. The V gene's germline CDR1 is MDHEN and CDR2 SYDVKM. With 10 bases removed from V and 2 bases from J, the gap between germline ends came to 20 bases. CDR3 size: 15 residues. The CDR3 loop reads CAIRGATPIQETQYF. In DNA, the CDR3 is TGTGCCATCCGTGGTGCTACCCCAATACAAGAGACCCAGTACTTC.